The 8 T cell receptor beta chains listed next were all sequenced from one sample in a study of shared clonotypes between healthy human individuals. Sequencing was performed with immunoSEQ multiplex PCR; in TCRdb, only in-frame clones are kept and a portion is missing. Here the sample spans 400,000 or so clones, approximately 96% being singletons. The sequenced sample consisted of memory CD8+ T cells sorted from blood. The sample's subset: CD45RO+ cells pooled with CCR7-negative TemRA cells. The origin of the receptors is a young man in good health.

This clone showed up just once. The same CDR3 can be traced to other DNA sequences in this sample. This chain uses TRBV6-5 with TRBJ1-5; the D gene is possibly TRBD1 (5 bases). This CDR3 comprises 13 residues. In germline, CDR1 is MNHEY, CDR2 SVGAGI. V was shortened by 0 bases and J by 7 bases, with 7 bases between the two germline ends. The CDR3 DNA sequence: TGTGCCAGCAGTTACTCGGGGACGCAGCCCCAGCATTTT. It encodes CASSYSGTQPQHF.

This chain connects TRBV5-1 to TRBJ2-1; unclear D gene. Germline CDR1 reads SGHRS; CDR2 reads YFSETQ. The CDR3 loop spans 14 amino acids. V was trimmed by 0 bases and J by 6 bases, leaving 10 bases between them. The CDR3 region is CASSLAFLPNEQFF. CDR3 DNA sequence: TGCGCCAGCAGCTTGGCCTTCTTACCCAATGAGCAGTTCTTC.

J is TRBJ1-1 and V is TRBV6-5; D is unclear. Trimming pared 7 bases from V and 3 bases from J, leaving 12 bases between. Per germline, CDR1 MNHEY and CDR2 SVGAGI. The CDR3 length is 13 residues. Written as DNA, the CDR3 is TGTGCCAGCAAACAGCCCGGGGACACTGAAGCTTTCTTT. Protein sequence: CASKQPGDTEAFF.

V is TRBV4-1 and J is TRBJ2-2; the D is unclear. Trimming shortened V by 0 bases and J by 6 bases, and 11 bases separated the two germline ends. The CDR3 sequence is 15 residues long. Looked up from germline, CDR1 is MGHRA and CDR2 is YSYEKL. Here the CDR3 DNA reads TGCGCCAGCAGCCAAGATAGGCTAGTGGCCGGGGAGCTGTTTTTT. It yields the protein CASSQDRLVAGELFF.

The genes are TRBV5-1 and TRBJ2-3, with a tentative D call TRBD2 (6 bases). V gave up 4 bases and J gave up 0 bases, with 18 bases separating them. The germline CDR1 and CDR2 sequences are SGHRS and YFSETQ. The CDR3 has 17 residues. This CDR3 reads CASSPWGTASSTDTQYF. The CDR3, as DNA: TGCGCCAGCAGCCCTTGGGGGACTGCCTCTAGCACAGATACGCAGTATTTT.

J is TRBJ2-2 and V is TRBV7-6; 8 positions agree with TRBD2. Germline trimming cut 0 bases from V and 4 bases from J; bases unmatched to any gene: 4. This CDR3 has 16 amino acids. CDR1 and CDR2 from the germline V gene are SGHVS and FNYEAQ. Here the CDR3 reads CASSLATGGPTGELFF. CDR3 nucleotide sequence: TGTGCCAGCAGCTTAGCGACGGGAGGGCCCACCGGGGAGCTGTTTTTT.

This clone appeared a single time. This rearrangement joins TRBV10-1 to TRBJ2-6; 8 bases agree with TRBD1. The CDR3 covers 19 residues. V dropped 3 bases and J dropped 0; count of bases not matched to a gene: 10. The V gene's germline CDR1 is WNHNN and CDR2 SYGVQD (reference sequence). CDR3 DNA sequence: TGCGCCAGCAGTGATCACCCAGGGGGCAGTAGCTCTGGGGCCAACGTCCTGACTTTC. Its protein is CASSDHPGGSSSGANVLTF.

The chain is built from TRBV5-1 and TRBJ2-2; D remains ambiguous. Per the germline V gene, CDR1 is SGHRS and CDR2 is YFSETQ. Trimming cost V 7 bases and J 2 bases, with 12 bases left between them. The CDR3 is made up of 14 amino acids. CDR3 sequence: CASSVTDNTGELFF. Written as DNA, the CDR3 is TGCGCCAGCTCAGTGACGGATAACACCGGGGAGCTGTTTTTT.